The 13 T cell receptor beta chains in this list originate from one sample, sequenced in a study of PD-L1 blockade in urothelial cancer. The data were produced by immunoSEQ multiplex PCR, yet TCRdb's version contains in-frame clones alone and is incomplete. The repertoire has fewer than 30,000 clones, around 82% of them found once; the top ten carry 8% to 10%. This material consisted of PBMCs, taken around atezolizumab (anti-PD-L1) treatment. These receptors came from a man between 65 and 85 years old with urothelial cancer.

The chain joins TRBV5-1 to TRBJ2-7; 7 bases agree with TRBD1. The germline V gene has CDR1 SGHRS and CDR2 YFSETQ. The CDR3 length is 14 residues. J was trimmed by 2 bases and V by 6 bases; bases with no gene match: 8. CDR3 amino acids: CASTQQGTTYEQYF. CDR3 DNA sequence: TGCGCCAGCACCCAACAGGGGACCACCTACGAGCAGTACTTC.

The chain uses TRBV5-1 and TRBJ1-2; D ambiguous. CDR3 length equals 15 residues. V was trimmed by 0 bases and J by 2 bases, leaving 11 bases between them. CDR1 SGHRS and CDR2 YFSETQ come from the germline V gene. The CDR3 nucleotides are TGCGCCAGCAGCTTGGAAGTGCGGGAAAACTATGGCTACACCTTC. Amino acids: CASSLEVRENYGYTF.

CDR3 region: CASSLGQGPDEQYF. The CDR3, as DNA: TGCGCCAGCAGCTTGGGGCAGGGTCCAGACGAGCAGTACTTC. The chain carries TRBV5-1 and TRBJ2-7, with D perhaps matching TRBD1 (5 bases). Trimming left V 0 bases short and J 5 bases short, with 12 bases between. The CDR3 totals 14 residues. Per germline, CDR1 SGHRS and CDR2 YFSETQ.

The J gene is TRBJ2-1, the V gene TRBV29-1; D call uncertain. Trimming cost V 4 bases and J 0 bases, with 7 bases left between them. Germline assignment: CDR1 SQVTM and CDR2 ANQGSEA. CDR3 length equals 13 residues. This CDR3 reads CSVGRSSYNEQFF. CDR3 nucleotides: TGCAGCGTTGGCAGAAGCTCCTACAATGAGCAGTTCTTC.

This chain joins TRBV5-1 and TRBJ1-2; D may be TRBD1 (6 bases). Germline lookup yields CDR1 SGHRS and CDR2 YFSETQ. The length of the CDR3 is 16 residues. Between the trimmed V and J ends, which lost 8 bases and 3 bases, there was a span of 23 bases. This CDR3 reads CASSVGGQEYDYGYTF. CDR3 nucleotides: TGCGCCAGTAGCGTAGGGGGACAAGAATACGACTATGGCTACACCTTC.

This rearrangement joins TRBV15 to TRBJ1-1, with no clear D. The CDR3 contains 14 residues. Germline V CDR1 and CDR2: LNHNV, YYDKDF (reference sequence). V lost 0 bases and J 5 bases, leaving 10 bases between the germline ends. The CDR3 region has the DNA TGTGCCACCAGCAGAGAAGGGAGGCGAACTGAAGCTTTCTTT. Residues: CATSREGRRTEAFF.

CDR3 loop: CASSQEGQGAYEQYF. DNA for the CDR3: TGTGCCAGCAGCCAAGAGGGACAGGGGGCCTACGAGCAGTACTTC. The chain combines TRBV4-2 with TRBJ2-7; 11 positions agree with TRBD1. In germline, CDR1 is LGHNA, CDR2 YNFKEQ. The ends lost 0 bases at V and 2 bases at J; junction bases unmatched: 0. The CDR3 has 15 amino acids.

This clone has a single count. The CDR3 is CASSPLRPTRDYEQYF. The CDR3 region has the DNA TGTGCCAGCTCACCTCTCCGCCCCACGAGGGATTACGAGCAGTACTTC. The chain has TRBV18 and TRBJ2-7, with D perhaps TRBD2 (5 bases). V was shortened by 3 bases and J by 4 bases, with 19 bases between the two germline ends. Germline CDR1 reads KGHSH; CDR2 reads LQKENI. CDR3 length equals 16 residues.

The chain employs TRBV19 and TRBJ2-2; TRBD2 is a possible D gene (6 bases). Trimming removed 2 bases from V and 4 bases from J, with 23 bases in between. This CDR3 has 19 residues. CDR1 and CDR2 from the germline V gene are LNHDA and SQIVND (reference sequence). The CDR3 coding sequence is TGTGCCAGTAGTATAAGCAGAAGGCAGACCCTAGCGAGCACCGGGGAGCTGTTTTTT. Translation gives CASSISRRQTLASTGELFF.

J is TRBJ2-5 and V is TRBV5-5; no reliable D call. Looked up from germline, CDR1 is SGHKS and CDR2 is YYEKEE (reference sequence). The CDR3 covers 14 residues. Trimming shortened V by 3 bases and J by 1 base, and 10 bases separated the two germline ends. The CDR3 region is CASSSTYPQETQYF. As DNA, the CDR3 is TGTGCCAGCAGCTCAACCTACCCCCAAGAGACCCAGTACTTC. Complete variable domain (other parts from reference TRBV5-5 and TRBJ2-5): DAGVTQSPTHLIKTRGQQVTLRCSPISGHKSVSWYQQVLGQGPQFIFQYYEKEERGRGNFPDRFSARQFPNYSSELNVNALLLGDSALYLCASSSTYPQETQYFGPGTRLLVL.

The V call is TRBV30, the J call TRBJ1-5; 7 bases are shared with TRBD1. Germline V gene data show CDR1 as GTSNPN and CDR2 as SVGIG (reference sequence). J lost 1 base, V lost 4 bases, and 7 bases had no gene match. The CDR3 totals 15 residues. CDR3: CAWTHRGGSNQPQHF. Here the CDR3 DNA reads TGTGCCTGGACGCACAGGGGAGGCAGCAATCAGCCCCAGCATTTT.

J is TRBJ2-7 and V is TRBV6-5; 11 nucleotides match TRBD1. Trimming cost V 4 bases and J 2 bases; bases outside gene matches: 4. The CDR3 loop spans 15 amino acids. Looked up from germline, CDR1 is MNHEY and CDR2 is SVGAGI. This chain's CDR3 is CASSFGQGAAYEQYF. CDR3 in DNA: TGTGCCAGCAGTTTTGGACAGGGGGCAGCCTACGAGCAGTACTTC.

The CDR3 DNA is TGTGCCAGCAGCTCGGGGACAGGGCCGTACGAGCAGTACTTC. As protein: CASSSGTGPYEQYF. The rearrangement uses TRBV7-9 and TRBJ2-7; 9 positions match TRBD1. The CDR3 spans 14 residues. Germline V gene sequence: CDR1 SEHNR, CDR2 FQNEAQ (reference sequence). Germline trimming cut 4 bases from V and 4 bases from J; bases unmatched to any gene: 5.